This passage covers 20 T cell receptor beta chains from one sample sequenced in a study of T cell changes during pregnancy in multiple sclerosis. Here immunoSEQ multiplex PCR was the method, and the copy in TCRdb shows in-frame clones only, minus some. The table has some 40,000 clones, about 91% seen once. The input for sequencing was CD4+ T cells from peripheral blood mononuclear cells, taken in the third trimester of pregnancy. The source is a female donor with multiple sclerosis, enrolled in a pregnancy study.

Here the CDR3 DNA reads TGTGCCTGGAGTATGACAGGGGACGGCAATCAGCCCCAGCATTTT. Translating it yields CAWSMTGDGNQPQHF. The genes are TRBV30 and TRBJ1-5, with 8 positions matching TRBD1. CDR3 length equals 15 residues. With 2 bases clipped from V and 2 bases from J, the junction kept 5 bases outside the gene matches. Looked up from germline, CDR1 is GTSNPN and CDR2 is SVGIG (reference sequence). Variable domain in full (rest from reference TRBV30 and TRBJ1-5): SQTIHQWPATLVQPVGSPLSLECTVEGTSNPNLYWYRQAAGRGLQLLFYSVGIGQISSEVPQNLSASRPQDRQFILSSKKLLLSDSGFYLCAWSMTGDGNQPQHFGDGTRLSIL.

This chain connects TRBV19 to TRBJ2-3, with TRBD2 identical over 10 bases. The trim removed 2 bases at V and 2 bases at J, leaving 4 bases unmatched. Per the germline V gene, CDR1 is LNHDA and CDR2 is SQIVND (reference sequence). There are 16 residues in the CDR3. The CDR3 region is CASSITSGRDTDTQYF. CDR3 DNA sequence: TGTGCCAGTAGTATAACGAGCGGGAGGGACACAGATACGCAGTATTTT.

The CDR3 region is CASSWTSGPQETQYF. DNA for the CDR3: TGCGCCAGCAGTTGGACTAGCGGGCCCCAAGAGACCCAGTACTTC. The rearrangement joins TRBV5-1 to TRBJ2-5; 11 bases align to TRBD2. Germline-derived CDR1 and CDR2 are SGHRS and YFSETQ. Germline trimming cut 5 bases from V and 1 base from J; bases unmatched to any gene: 4. The CDR3 consists of 15 residues.

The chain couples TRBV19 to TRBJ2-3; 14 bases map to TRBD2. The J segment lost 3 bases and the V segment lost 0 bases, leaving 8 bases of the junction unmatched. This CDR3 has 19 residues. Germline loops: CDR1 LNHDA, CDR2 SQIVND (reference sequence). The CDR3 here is CASSIDSSGTSGRTDTQYF. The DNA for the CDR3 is TGTGCCAGTAGTATAGATTCCTCCGGGACTAGCGGGAGAACAGATACGCAGTATTTT.

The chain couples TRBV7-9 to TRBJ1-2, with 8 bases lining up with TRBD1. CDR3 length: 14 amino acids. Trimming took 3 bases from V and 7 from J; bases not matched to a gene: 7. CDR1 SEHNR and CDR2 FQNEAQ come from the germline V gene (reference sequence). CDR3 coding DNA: TGTGCCAGCAGCTTCCCGGACAGGGCCGGTGGCTACACCTTC. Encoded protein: CASSFPDRAGGYTF. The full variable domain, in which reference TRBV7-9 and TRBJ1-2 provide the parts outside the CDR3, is DTGVSQNPRHKITKRGQNVTFRCDPISEHNRLYWYRQTLGQGPEFLTYFQNEAQLEKSRLLSDRFSAERPKGSFSTLEIQRTEQGDSAMYLCASSFPDRAGGYTFGSGTRLTVV.

The chain's CDR3 is CASSQSSRDQETQYF. In DNA, the CDR3 is TGCGCCAGCAGTCAATCGAGCAGGGACCAAGAGACCCAGTACTTC. The rearrangement joins TRBV23-1 to TRBJ2-5; D perhaps matches TRBD1 (5 bases). Being an ORF, TRBV23-1 has a function that is uncertain. Trimming removed 0 bases at V and 0 bases at J, with 8 bases between. This CDR3 contains 15 residues.

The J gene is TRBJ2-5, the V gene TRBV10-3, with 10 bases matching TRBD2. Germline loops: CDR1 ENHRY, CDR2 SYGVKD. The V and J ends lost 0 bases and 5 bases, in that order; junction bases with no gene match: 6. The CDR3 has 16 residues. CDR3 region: CAISESSGGNLETQYF. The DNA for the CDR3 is TGTGCCATCAGTGAGTCTAGCGGGGGGAATCTGGAGACCCAGTACTTC.

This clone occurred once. The CDR3 DNA reads TGTGCCATCAGTGCGGGCAGGGGCCTTTCCTACGAGCAGTACTTC. Translation gives CAISAGRGLSYEQYF. The chain recombines TRBV10-3 with TRBJ2-7, with TRBD1 as a possible D gene (6 bases). Germline loops: CDR1 ENHRY, CDR2 SYGVKD. Trimming stripped 4 bases from V and 1 base from J, with 14 bases between. CDR3 length: 15 amino acids.

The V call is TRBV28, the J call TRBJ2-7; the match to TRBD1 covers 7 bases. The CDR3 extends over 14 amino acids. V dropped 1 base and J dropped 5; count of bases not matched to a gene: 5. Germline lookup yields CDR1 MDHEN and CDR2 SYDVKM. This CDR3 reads CASSLLGGYHEQYF. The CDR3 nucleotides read TGTGCCAGCAGTTTATTAGGGGGCTATCACGAGCAGTACTTC.

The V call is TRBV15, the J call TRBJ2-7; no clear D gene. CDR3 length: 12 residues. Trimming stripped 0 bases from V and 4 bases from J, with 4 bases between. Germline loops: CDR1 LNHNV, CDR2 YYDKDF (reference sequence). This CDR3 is CATSRDHYEQYF. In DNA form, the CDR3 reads TGTGCCACCAGCAGAGATCATTACGAGCAGTACTTC.

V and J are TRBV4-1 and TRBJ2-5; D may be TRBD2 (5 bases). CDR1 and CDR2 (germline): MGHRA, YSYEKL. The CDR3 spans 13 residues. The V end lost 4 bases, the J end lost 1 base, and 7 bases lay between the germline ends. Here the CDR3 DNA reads TGCGCCAGCAGCCGAAGCGGCCAAGAGACCCAGTACTTC. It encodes CASSRSGQETQYF.

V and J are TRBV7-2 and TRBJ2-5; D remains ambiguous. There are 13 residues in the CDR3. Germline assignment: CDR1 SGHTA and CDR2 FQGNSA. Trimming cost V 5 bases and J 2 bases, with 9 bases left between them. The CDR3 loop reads CASSQELQETQYF. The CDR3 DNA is TGTGCCAGCAGCCAAGAACTTCAAGAGACCCAGTACTTC. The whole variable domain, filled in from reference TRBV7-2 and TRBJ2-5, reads GAGVSQSPSNKVTEKGKDVELRCDPISGHTALYWYRQSLGQGLEFLIYFQGNSAPDKSGLPSDRFSAERTGGSVSTLTIQRTQQEDSAVYLCASSQELQETQYFGPGTRLLVL.

The CDR3 is CASSLVVRLGTSENEQFF. The CDR3 region has the DNA TGTGCCAGCAGCTTAGTTGTGCGTTTGGGGACTAGCGAGAATGAGCAGTTCTTC. The V call is TRBV7-9, the J call TRBJ2-1; 10 nucleotides line up with TRBD2. With 1 base clipped from V and 7 bases from J, the junction kept 13 bases outside the gene matches. This CDR3 is 18 amino acids long. Germline V gene lookup returns CDR1 SEHNR and CDR2 FQNEAQ (reference sequence).

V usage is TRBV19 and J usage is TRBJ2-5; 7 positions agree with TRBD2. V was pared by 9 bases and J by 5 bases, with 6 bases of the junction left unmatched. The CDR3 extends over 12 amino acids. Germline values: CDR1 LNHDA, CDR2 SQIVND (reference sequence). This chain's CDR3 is CASRLAGETQYF. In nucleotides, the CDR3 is TGTGCCAGCAGACTAGCTGGGGAGACCCAGTACTTC.

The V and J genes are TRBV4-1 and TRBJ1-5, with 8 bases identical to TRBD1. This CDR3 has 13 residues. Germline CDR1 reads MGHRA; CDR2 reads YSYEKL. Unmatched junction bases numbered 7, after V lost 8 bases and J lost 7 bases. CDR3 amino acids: CASGQRDRQPQHF. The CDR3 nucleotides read TGCGCCAGCGGACAAAGGGACAGGCAGCCCCAGCATTTT.

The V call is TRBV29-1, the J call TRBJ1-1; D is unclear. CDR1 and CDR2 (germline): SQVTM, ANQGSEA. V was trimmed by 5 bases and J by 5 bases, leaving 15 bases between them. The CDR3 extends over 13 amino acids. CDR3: CSVTVRDWTEAFF. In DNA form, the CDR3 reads TGCAGCGTTACGGTGAGGGATTGGACTGAAGCTTTCTTT.

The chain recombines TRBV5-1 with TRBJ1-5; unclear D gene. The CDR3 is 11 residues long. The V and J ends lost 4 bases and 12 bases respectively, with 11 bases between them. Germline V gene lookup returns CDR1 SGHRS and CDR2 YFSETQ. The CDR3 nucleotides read TGCGCCAGCAGCGCCCCAGAGGGCCAGCATTTT. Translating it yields CASSAPEGQHF.

This CDR3 is CASSVAGGVSEKLFF. The CDR3 DNA reads TGTGCCAGCAGCGTAGCGGGGGGGGTTAGTGAAAAACTGTTTTTT. The chain uses TRBV9 and TRBJ1-4; weak D call: TRBD1 (5 bases). V was shortened by 0 bases and J by 7 bases, with 13 bases between the two germline ends. Germline V gives CDR1 SGDLS, CDR2 YYNGEE. CDR3 length equals 15 residues.

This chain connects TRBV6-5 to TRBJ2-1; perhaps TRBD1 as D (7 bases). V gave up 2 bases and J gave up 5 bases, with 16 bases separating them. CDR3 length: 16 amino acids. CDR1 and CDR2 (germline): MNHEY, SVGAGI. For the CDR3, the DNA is TGTGCCAGCAGTTACACGACTAGAAGGGGGCACAATGAGCAGTTCTTC. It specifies CASSYTTRRGHNEQFF.

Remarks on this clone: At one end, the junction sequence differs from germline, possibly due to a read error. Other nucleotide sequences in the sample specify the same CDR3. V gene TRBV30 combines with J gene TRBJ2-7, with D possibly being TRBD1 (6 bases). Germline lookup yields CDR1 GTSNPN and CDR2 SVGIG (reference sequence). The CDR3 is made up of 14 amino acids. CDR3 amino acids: CAWTRDTGSYEQYF. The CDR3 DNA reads TGCGCCTGGACTCGGGACACAGGGTCCTACGAGCAGTACTTC.